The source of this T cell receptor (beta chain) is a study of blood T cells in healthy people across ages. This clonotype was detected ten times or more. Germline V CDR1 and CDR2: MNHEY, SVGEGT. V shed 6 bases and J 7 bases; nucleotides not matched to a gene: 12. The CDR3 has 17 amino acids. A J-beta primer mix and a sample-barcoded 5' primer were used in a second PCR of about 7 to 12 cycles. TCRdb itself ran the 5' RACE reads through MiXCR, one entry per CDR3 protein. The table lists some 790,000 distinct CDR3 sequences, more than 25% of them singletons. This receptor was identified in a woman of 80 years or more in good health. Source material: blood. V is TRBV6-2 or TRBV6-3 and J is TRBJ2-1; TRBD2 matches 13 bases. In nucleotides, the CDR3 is TGTGCCAGCAGATACGGACTAGCGGGGGCTGGGTGGAATGAGCAGTTCTTC. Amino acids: CASRYGLAGAGWNEQFF.